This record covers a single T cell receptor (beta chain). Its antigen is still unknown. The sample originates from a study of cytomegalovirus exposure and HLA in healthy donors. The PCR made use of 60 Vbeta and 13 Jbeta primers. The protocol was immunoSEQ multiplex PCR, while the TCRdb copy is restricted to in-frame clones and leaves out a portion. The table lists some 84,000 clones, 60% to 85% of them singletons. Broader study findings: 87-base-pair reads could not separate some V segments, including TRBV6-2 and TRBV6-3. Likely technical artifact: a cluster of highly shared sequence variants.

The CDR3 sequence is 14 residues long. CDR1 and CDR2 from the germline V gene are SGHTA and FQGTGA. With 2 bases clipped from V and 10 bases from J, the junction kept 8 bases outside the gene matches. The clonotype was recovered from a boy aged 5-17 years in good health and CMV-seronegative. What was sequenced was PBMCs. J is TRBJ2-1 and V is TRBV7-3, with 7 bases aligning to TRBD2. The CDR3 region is CASSLEPGAGEQFF. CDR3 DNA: TGTGCCAGCAGCTTAGAACCCGGAGCGGGAGAGCAGTTCTTC.